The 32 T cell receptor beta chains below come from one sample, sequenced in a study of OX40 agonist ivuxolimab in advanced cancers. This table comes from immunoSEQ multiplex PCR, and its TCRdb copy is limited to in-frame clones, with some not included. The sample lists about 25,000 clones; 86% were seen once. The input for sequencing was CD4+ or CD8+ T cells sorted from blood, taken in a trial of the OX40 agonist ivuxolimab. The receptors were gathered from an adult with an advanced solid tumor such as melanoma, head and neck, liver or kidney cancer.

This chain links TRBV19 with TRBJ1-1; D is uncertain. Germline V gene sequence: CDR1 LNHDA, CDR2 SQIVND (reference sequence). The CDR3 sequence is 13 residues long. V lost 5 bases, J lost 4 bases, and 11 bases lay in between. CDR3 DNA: TGTGCCAGTAGTTTCTCCCCGGGCACTGAAGCTTTCTTT. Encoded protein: CASSFSPGTEAFF.

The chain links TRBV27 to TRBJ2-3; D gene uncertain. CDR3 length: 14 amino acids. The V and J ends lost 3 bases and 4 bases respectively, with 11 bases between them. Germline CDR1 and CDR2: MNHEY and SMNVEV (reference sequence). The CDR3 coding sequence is TGTGCCAGCAGTTTCTCCCCCGGCGCAGATACGCAGTATTTT. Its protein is CASSFSPGADTQYF.

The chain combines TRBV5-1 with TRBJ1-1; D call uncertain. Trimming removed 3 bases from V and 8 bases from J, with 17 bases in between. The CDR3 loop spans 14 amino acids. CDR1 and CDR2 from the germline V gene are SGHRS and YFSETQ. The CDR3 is CASSSLPGPREAFF. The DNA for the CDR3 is TGCGCCAGCAGCTCACTCCCGGGCCCAAGGGAAGCTTTCTTT.

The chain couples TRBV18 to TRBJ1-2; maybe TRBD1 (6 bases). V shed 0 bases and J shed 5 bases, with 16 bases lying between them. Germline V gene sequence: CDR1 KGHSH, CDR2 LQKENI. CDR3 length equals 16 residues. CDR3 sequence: CASSPPNGGPGYGYTF. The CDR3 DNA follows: TGTGCCAGCTCACCACCGAACGGGGGCCCAGGGTATGGCTACACCTTC.

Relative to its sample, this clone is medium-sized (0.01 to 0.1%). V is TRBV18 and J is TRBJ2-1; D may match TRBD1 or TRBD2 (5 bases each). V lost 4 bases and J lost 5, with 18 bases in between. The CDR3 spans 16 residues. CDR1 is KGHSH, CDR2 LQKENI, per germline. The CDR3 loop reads CASSRVRDPSHNEQFF. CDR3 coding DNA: TGTGCCAGCTCACGGGTAAGGGACCCGAGCCACAATGAGCAGTTCTTC.

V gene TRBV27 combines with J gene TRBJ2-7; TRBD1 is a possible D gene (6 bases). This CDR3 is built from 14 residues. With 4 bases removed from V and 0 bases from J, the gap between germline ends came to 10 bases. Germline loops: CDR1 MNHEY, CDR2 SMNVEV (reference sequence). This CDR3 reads CASSYQGSSYEQYF. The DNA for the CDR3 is TGTGCCAGCAGTTATCAGGGGAGCTCCTACGAGCAGTACTTC.

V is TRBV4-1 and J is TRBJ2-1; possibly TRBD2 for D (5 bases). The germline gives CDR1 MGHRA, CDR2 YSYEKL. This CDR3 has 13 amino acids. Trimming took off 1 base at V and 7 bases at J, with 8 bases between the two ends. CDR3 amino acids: CASSQGGGNEQFF. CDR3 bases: TGCGCCAGCAGCCAAGGAGGAGGTAATGAGCAGTTCTTC.

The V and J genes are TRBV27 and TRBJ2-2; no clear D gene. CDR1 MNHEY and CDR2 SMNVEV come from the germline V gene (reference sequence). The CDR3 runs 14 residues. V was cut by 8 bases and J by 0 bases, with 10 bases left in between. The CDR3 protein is CASRQAANTGELFF. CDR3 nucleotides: TGTGCCAGCCGCCAGGCCGCGAACACCGGGGAGCTGTTTTTT.

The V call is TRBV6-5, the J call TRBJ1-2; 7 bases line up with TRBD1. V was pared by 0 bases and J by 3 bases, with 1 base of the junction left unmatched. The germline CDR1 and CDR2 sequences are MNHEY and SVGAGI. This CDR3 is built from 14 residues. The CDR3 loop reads CASSYSGTDYGYTF. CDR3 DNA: TGTGCCAGCAGTTACTCGGGGACAGACTATGGCTACACCTTC.

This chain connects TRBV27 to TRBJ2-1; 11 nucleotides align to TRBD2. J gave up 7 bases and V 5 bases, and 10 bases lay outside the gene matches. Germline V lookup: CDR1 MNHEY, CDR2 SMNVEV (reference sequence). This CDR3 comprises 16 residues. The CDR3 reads CASSLPGLAVQNEQFF. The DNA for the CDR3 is TGTGCCAGCAGTCTCCCGGGACTAGCGGTTCAAAATGAGCAGTTCTTC.

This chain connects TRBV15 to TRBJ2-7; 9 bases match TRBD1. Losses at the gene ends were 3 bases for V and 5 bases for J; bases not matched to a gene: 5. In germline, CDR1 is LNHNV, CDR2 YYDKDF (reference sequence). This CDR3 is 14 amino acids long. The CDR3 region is CATSRGQGVDEQYF. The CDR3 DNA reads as TGTGCCACCAGCAGGGGACAGGGTGTAGACGAGCAGTACTTC.

CDR3 in amino acids: CSVPGTTNTEAFF. The CDR3 DNA reads as TGCAGCGTCCCCGGGACGACTAACACTGAAGCTTTCTTT. The genes are TRBV29-1 and TRBJ1-1, with a weak D call TRBD1 (5 bases). The CDR3 extends over 13 amino acids. V was clipped by 6 bases and J by 2 bases, with 13 bases between them. CDR1 is SQVTM and CDR2 is ANQGSEA in the germline V gene.

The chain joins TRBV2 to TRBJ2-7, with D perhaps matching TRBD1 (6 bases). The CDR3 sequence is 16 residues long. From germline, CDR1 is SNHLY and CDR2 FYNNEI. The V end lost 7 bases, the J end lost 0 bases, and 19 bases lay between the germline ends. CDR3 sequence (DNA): TGTGCCAGCATCGGGGAGACAGGATTCAGCTCCTACGAGCAGTACTTC. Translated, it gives CASIGETGFSSYEQYF.

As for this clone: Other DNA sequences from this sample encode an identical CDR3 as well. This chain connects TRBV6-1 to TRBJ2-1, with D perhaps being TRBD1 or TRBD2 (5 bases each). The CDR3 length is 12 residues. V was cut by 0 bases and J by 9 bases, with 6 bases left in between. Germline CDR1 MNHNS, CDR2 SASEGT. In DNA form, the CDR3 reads TGTGCCAGCAGTGAAGCGGGGGTTGAGCAGTTCTTC. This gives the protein CASSEAGVEQFF.

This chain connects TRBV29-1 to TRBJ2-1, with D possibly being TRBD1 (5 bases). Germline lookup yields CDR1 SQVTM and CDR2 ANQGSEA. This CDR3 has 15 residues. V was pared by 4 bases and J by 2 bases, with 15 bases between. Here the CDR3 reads CSVALSRAPYNEQFF. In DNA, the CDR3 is TGCAGCGTTGCTTTATCCAGGGCCCCCTACAATGAGCAGTTCTTC.

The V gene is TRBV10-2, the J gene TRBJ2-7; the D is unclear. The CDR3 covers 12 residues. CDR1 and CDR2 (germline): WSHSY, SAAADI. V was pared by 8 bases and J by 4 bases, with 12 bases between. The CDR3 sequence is CASLNYGYEQYF. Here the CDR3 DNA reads TGCGCCAGCTTAAACTACGGGTACGAGCAGTACTTC.

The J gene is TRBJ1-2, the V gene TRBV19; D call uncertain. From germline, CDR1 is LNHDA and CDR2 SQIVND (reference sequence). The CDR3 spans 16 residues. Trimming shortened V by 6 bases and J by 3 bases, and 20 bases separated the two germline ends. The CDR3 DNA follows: TGTGCCAGTAGCAACCCAAGGGCCCTAAGTTACTATGGCTACACCTTC. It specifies CASSNPRALSYYGYTF.

CDR3 sequence reads: CASSLGQPKETQYF. In nucleotides, the CDR3 is TGTGCCAGCAGCCTGGGACAGCCGAAAGAGACCCAGTACTTC. The genes are TRBV11-2 and TRBJ2-5; TRBD1 agrees at 7 bases. The V segment lost 5 bases and the J segment 3 bases; nucleotides outside the gene matches: 6. From germline, CDR1 is SGHAT and CDR2 FQNNGV. The CDR3 has 14 amino acids.

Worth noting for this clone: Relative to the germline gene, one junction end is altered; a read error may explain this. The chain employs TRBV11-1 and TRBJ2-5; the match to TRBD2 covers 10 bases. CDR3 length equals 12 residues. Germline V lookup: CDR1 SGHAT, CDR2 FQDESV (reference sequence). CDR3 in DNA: TGTGCCAGCAGCACAGACGGGACTAGCGATAACTTC. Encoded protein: CASSTDGTSDNF.

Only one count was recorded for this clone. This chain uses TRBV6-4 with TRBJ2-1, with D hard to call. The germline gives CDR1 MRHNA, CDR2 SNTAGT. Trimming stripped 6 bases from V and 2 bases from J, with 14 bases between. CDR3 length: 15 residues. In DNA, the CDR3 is TGTGCCAGCAGCCCTGGCGAACGAACCTACAATGAGCAGTTCTTC. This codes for CASSPGERTYNEQFF.

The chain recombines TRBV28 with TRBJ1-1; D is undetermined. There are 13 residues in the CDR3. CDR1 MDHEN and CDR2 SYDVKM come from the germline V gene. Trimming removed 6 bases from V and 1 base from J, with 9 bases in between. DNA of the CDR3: TGTGCCAGCAGGATAACAGAGAACACTGAAGCTTTCTTT. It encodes CASRITENTEAFF.

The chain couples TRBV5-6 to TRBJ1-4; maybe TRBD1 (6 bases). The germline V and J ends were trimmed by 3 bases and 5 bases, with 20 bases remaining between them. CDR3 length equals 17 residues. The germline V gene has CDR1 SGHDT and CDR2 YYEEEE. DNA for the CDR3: TGTGCCAGCAGCTCCCCCGACCAGGGGTTCAGGAATGAAAAACTGTTTTTT. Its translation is CASSSPDQGFRNEKLFF.

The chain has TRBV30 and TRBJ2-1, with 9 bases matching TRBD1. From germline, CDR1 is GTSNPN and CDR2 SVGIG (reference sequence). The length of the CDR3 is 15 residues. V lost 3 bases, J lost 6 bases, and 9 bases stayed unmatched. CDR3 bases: TGTGCCTGGAGAGGGGGACAGGGACTGATCAATGAGCAGTTCTTC. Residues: CAWRGGQGLINEQFF.

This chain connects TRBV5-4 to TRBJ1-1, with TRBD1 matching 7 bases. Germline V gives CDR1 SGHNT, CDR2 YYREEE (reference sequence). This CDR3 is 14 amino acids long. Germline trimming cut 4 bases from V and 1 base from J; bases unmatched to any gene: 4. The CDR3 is CASSVRGRNTEAFF. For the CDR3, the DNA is TGTGCCAGCAGCGTCAGGGGGAGGAACACTGAAGCTTTCTTT.

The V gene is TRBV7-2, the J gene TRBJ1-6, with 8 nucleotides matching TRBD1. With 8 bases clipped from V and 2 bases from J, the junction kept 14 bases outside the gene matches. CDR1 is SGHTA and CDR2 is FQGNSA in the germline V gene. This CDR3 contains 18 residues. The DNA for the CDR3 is TGTGCCAGCTGTGCTATGGCAGGGGGCGCGGCCTATAATTCACCCCTCCACTTT. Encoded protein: CASCAMAGGAAYNSPLHF. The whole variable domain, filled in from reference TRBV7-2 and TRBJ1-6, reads GAGVSQSPSNKVTEKGKDVELRCDPISGHTALYWYRQSLGQGLEFLIYFQGNSAPDKSGLPSDRFSAERTGGSVSTLTIQRTQQEDSAVYLCASCAMAGGAAYNSPLHFGNGTRLTVT.

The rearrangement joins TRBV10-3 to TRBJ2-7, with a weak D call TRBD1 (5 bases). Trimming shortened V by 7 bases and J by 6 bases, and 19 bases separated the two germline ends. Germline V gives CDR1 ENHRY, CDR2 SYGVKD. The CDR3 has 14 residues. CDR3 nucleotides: TGTGCCATCACCGGAGACAGAGACTCGGGCGAGCAGTACTTC. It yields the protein CAITGDRDSGEQYF.

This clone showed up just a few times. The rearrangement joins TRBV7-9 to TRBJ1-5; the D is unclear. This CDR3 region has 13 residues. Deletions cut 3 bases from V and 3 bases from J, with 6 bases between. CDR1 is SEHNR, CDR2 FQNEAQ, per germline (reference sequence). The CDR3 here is CASSFEHNQPQHF. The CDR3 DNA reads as TGTGCCAGCAGCTTTGAACACAATCAGCCCCAGCATTTT.

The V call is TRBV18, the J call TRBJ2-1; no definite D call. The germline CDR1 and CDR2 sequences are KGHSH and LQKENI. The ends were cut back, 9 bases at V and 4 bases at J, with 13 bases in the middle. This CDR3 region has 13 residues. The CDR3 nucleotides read TGTGCCAGTTCCCCGACTCCATACAATGAGCAGTTCTTC. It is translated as CASSPTPYNEQFF.

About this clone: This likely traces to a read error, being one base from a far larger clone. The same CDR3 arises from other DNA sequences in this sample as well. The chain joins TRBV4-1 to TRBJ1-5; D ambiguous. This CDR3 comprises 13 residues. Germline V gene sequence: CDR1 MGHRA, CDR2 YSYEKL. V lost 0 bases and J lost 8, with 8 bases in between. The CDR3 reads CASSQDLTEPQHF. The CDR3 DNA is TGCGCCAGCAGCCAAGATTTAACGGAGCCCCAGCATTTT.

CDR3 amino acids: CASSYSKGLNTEAFF. The CDR3 DNA is TGTGCCAGCAGTTACTCGAAGGGACTGAACACTGAAGCTTTCTTT. The rearrangement joins TRBV6-5 to TRBJ1-1; TRBD1 might be the D (5 bases). With 0 bases removed from V and 0 bases from J, the gap between germline ends came to 8 bases. The germline V gene has CDR1 MNHEY and CDR2 SVGAGI. The length of the CDR3 is 15 residues.

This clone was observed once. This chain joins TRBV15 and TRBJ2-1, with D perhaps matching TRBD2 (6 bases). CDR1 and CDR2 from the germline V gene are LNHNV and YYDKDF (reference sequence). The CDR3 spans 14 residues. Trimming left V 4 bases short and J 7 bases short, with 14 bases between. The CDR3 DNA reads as TGTGCCACCAGCATGGAGGGATTCGGAAATGAGCAGTTCTTC. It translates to CATSMEGFGNEQFF.

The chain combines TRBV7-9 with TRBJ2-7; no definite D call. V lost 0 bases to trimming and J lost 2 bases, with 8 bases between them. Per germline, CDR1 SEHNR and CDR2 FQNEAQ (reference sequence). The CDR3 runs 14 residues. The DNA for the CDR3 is TGTGCCAGCAGCTTAGCAACTATCACCTACGAGCAGTACTTC. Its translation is CASSLATITYEQYF. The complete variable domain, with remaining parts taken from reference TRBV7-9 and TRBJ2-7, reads DTGVSQNPRHKITKRGQNVTFRCDPISEHNRLYWYRQTLGQGPEFLTYFQNEAQLEKSRLLSDRFSAERPKGSFSTLEIQRTEQGDSAMYLCASSLATITYEQYFGPGTRLTVT.